This TCR beta chain is from a study of blood T cell repertoires in COVID-19. For the study at large: COVID-19 samples, acute and convalescent, were from the United States, Italy and Spain. Sample material is recorded as cDNA or gDNA derived from T cells, B-cell-depleted T cells, or PBMCs.

This clone was seen a handful of times. Germline V CDR1 and CDR2: SEHNR, FQNEAQ (reference sequence). The CDR3 sequence is 14 residues long. The V end lost 1 base, the J end lost 1 base, and 5 bases lay between the germline ends. Study processing details: Counts of nucleated cells, estimated from reference gene primer amplification, were obtained. The table came from immunoSEQ multiplex PCR; TCRdb's copy has only in-frame clones and leaves some out. V and J calls and clone size are as listed in that table; D and trimming were resolved from the DNA. The sample shows about 130,000 clones, approximately 82% of them seen only once.

The chain combines TRBV7-9 with TRBJ1-5; the D is unclear. Sequenced input: peripheral blood. This sequence originates from a man aged 35 to 55 with active or convalescent COVID-19. This CDR3 reads CASSLDRSNQPQHF. Written as DNA, the CDR3 is TGTGCCAGCAGCTTAGACCGGAGCAATCAGCCCCAGCATTTT.